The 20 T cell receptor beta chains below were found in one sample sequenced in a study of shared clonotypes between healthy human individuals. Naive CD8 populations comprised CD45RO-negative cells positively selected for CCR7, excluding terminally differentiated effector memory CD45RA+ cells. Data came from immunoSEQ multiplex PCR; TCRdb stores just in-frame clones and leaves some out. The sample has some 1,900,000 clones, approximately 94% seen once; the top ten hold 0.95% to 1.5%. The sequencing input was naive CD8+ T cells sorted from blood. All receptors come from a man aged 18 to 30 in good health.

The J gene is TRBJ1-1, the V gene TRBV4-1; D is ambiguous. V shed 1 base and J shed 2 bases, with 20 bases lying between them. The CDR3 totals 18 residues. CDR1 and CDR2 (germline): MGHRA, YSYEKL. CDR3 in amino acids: CASSQGAVLRQRNTEAFF. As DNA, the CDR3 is TGCGCCAGCAGCCAAGGAGCAGTCCTTCGGCAGCGCAACACTGAAGCTTTCTTT.

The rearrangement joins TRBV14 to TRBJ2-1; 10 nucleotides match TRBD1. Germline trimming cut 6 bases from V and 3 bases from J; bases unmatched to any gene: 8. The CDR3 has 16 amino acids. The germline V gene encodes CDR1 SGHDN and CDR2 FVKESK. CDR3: CASSDTTGGFYNEQFF. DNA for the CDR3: TGTGCCAGCAGTGACACGACAGGGGGCTTCTACAATGAGCAGTTCTTC.

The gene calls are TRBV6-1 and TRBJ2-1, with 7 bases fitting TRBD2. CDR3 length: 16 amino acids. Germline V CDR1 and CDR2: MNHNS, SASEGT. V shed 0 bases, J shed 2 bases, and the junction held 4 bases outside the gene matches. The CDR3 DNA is TGTGCCAGCAGTGAAGCGGGCGGGAGTACCTACAATGAGCAGTTCTTC. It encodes CASSEAGGSTYNEQFF.

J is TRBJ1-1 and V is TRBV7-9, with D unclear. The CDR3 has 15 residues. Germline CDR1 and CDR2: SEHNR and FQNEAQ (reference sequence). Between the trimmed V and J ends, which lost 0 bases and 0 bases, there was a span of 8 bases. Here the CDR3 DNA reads TGTGCCAGCAGCTTAGCGACCAGCGTGAACACTGAAGCTTTCTTT. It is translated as CASSLATSVNTEAFF.

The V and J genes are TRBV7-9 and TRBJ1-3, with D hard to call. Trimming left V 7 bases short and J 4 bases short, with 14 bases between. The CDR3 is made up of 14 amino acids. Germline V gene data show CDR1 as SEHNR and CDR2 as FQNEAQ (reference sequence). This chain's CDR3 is CASTQPGLGNTIYF. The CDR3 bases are TGTGCCAGCACCCAACCGGGCCTCGGAAACACCATATATTTT.

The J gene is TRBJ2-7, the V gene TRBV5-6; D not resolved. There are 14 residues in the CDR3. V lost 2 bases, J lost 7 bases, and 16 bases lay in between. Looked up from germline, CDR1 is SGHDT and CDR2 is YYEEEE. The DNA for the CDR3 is TGTGCCAGCAGCTTAGGTGGAACCATCCCTGAGCAGTACTTC. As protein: CASSLGGTIPEQYF.

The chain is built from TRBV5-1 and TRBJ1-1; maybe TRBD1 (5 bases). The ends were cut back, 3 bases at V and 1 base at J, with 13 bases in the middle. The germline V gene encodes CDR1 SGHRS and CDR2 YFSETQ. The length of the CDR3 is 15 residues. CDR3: CASSYTPQGNTEAFF. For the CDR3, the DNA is TGCGCCAGCAGCTACACACCTCAGGGGAACACTGAAGCTTTCTTT.

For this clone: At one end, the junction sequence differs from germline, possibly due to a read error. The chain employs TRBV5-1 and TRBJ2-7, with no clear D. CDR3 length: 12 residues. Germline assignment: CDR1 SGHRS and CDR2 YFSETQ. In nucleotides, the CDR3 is TGCGCCAGCAGCCCCGATGATTACGAGCAGTGGTTC. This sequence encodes CASSPDDYEQWF.

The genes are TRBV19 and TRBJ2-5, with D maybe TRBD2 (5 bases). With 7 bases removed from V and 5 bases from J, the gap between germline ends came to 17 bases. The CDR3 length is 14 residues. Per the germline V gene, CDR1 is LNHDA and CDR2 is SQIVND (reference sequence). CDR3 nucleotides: TGTGCCAGTAAGATTTCCGGCGGGTATGAGACCCAGTACTTC. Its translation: CASKISGGYETQYF.

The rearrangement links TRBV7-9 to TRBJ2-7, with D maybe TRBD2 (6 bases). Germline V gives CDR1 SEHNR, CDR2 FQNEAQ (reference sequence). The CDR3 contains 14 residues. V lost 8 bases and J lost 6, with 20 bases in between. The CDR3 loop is CASSRVESGSEQYF. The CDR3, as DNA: TGTGCCAGCTCCCGGGTTGAGTCCGGGAGCGAGCAGTACTTC. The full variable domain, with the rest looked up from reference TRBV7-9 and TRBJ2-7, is DTGVSQNPRHKITKRGQNVTFRCDPISEHNRLYWYRQTLGQGPEFLTYFQNEAQLEKSRLLSDRFSAERPKGSFSTLEIQRTEQGDSAMYLCASSRVESGSEQYFGPGTRLTVT.

The CDR3 DNA reads as TGTGCCAGCGGTCCGGGACAGGGACTTAATAACTATGGCTACACCTTC. This sequence encodes CASGPGQGLNNYGYTF. The V gene is TRBV27, the J gene TRBJ1-2; 9 bases are a match to TRBD1. Germline CDR1 is MNHEY and CDR2 is SMNVEV (reference sequence). There are 16 residues in the CDR3. Trimming at V came to 8 bases and at J to 1 base, leaving 11 bases not matched to a gene.

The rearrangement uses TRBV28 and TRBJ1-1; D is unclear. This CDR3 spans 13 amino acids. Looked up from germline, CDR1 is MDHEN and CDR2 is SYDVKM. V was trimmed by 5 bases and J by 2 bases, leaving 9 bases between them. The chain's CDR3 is CASSLHINTEAFF. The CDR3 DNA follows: TGTGCCAGCAGTCTACACATAAACACTGAAGCTTTCTTT.

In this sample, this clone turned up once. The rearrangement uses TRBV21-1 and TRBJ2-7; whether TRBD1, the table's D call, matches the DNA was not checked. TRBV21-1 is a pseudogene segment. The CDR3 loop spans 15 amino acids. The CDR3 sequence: CASSKVTVNPHEQYF. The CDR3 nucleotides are TGTGCCAGCAGCAAAGTAACAGTTAATCCCCACGAGCAGTACTTC.

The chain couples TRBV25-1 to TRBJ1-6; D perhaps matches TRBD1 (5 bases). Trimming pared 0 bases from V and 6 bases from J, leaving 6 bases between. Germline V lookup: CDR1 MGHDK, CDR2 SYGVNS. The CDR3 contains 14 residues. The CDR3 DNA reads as TGTGCCAGCAGTGAATACAGGGTTAATTCACCCCTCCACTTT. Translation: CASSEYRVNSPLHF.

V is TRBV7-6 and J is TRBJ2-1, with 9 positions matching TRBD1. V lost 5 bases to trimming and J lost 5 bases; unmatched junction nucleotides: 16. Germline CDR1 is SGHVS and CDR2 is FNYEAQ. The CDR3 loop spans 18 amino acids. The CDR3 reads CASSIRDREWVRDNEQFF. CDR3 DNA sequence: TGTGCCAGCAGCATCCGGGACAGGGAATGGGTGCGTGACAATGAGCAGTTCTTC.

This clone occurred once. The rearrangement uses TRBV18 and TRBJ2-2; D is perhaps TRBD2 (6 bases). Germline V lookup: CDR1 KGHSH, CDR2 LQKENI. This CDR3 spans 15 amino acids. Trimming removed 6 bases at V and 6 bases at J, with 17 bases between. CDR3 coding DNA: TGTGCCAGCTCGATAGTTGGCGGGACGTCCGGGGAGCTGTTTTTT. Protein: CASSIVGGTSGELFF.

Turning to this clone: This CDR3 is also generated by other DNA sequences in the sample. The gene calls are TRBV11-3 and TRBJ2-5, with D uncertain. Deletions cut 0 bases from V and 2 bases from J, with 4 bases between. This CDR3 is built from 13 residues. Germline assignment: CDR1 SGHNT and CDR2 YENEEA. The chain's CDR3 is CASSLERQETQYF. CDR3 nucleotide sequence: TGTGCCAGCAGCTTAGAGAGACAAGAGACCCAGTACTTC.

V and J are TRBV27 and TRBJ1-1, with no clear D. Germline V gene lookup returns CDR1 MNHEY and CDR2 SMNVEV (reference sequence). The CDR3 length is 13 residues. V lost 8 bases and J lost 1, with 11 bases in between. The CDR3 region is CASRVRENTEAFF. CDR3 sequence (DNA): TGTGCCAGCCGTGTCAGAGAGAACACTGAAGCTTTCTTT.

Written as DNA, the CDR3 is TGTGCCAGCAGCTTGGATACTAGCGGACAAGAGACCCAGTACTTC. It is translated as CASSLDTSGQETQYF. The rearrangement joins TRBV5-6 to TRBJ2-5; 8 bases are a match to TRBD2. The germline V gene has CDR1 SGHDT and CDR2 YYEEEE. V lost 0 bases to trimming and J lost 2 bases; unmatched junction nucleotides: 3. This CDR3 has 15 residues.

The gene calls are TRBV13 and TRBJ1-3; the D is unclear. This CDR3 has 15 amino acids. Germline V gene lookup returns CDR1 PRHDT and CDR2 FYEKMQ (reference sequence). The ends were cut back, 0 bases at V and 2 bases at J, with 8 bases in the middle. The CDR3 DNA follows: TGTGCCAGCAGCTTAGGGCGGCAGCCTGGAAACACCATATATTTT. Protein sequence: CASSLGRQPGNTIYF.